The 10 T cell receptor beta chains in this list originate from one sample, sequenced in a study of regulatory T cells in long-lasting Graves disease. Time point: persistent/refractory GD, antithyroid drugs over 5 years with positive TRAb. Generation of the TCR library employed RNA extracted from PBMCs. The TCR beta library used iRepertoire HTBI primers with Arm-PCR amplification of CDR3. MiXCR, applied by TCRdb to the multiplex PCR reads, yields one record per CDR3 protein. This sample has more than 650,000 distinct CDR3 sequences, with around 32% found just once. Sequencing used peripheral blood mononuclear cells (PBMCs), obtained when the disease was refractory, from a patient treated with antithyroid drugs. The receptor source for this set is a female donor with Graves disease.

This clonotype came up many times. The J gene is TRBJ2-2, the V gene TRBV6-1; D not certain. The CDR3 covers 14 residues. Trimming took off 5 bases at V and 6 bases at J, with 13 bases between the two ends. Germline CDR1 reads MNHNS; CDR2 reads SASEGT. The CDR3 sequence is CASSKLSEAGELFF. In DNA form, the CDR3 reads TGTGCCAGCAGTAAACTCTCAGAAGCCGGGGAGCTGTTTTTT.

This clonotype came up once. The V and J genes are TRBV19 and TRBJ2-7; TRBD1 aligns across 8 bases. Per the germline V gene, CDR1 is LNHDA and CDR2 is SQIVND (reference sequence). V dropped 6 bases and J dropped 1; count of bases not matched to a gene: 11. The CDR3 totals 16 residues. CDR3: CASSRGAGTGSYEQYF. As DNA, the CDR3 is TGTGCCAGTAGCAGAGGTGCCGGGACAGGATCCTACGAGCAGTACTTC. The full variable domain, completed using reference TRBV19 and TRBJ2-7, is DGGITQSPKYLFRKEGQNVTLSCEQNLNHDAMYWYRQDPGQGLRLIYYSQIVNDFQKGDIAEGYSVSREKKESFPLTVTSAQKNPTAFYLCASSRGAGTGSYEQYFGPGTRLTVT.

This clonotype was observed many times. The chain combines TRBV28 with TRBJ2-7; D perhaps matches TRBD2 (5 bases). Germline V gene data show CDR1 as MDHEN and CDR2 as SYDVKM. Trimming left V 3 bases short and J 1 base short, with 19 bases between. This CDR3 spans 17 amino acids. Here the CDR3 DNA reads TGTGCCAGCAGTTTGTGGGATGGCAGCGGTAATTCCTACGAGCAGTACTTC. The encoded protein is CASSLWDGSGNSYEQYF.

V and J are TRBV29-1 and TRBJ2-2; D call uncertain. V was shortened by 4 bases and J by 1 base, with 7 bases between the two germline ends. Germline CDR1 reads SQVTM; CDR2 reads ANQGSEA. This CDR3 contains 13 residues. The CDR3 coding sequence is TGCAGCGTTGTGGGAATGAACACCGGGGAGCTGTTTTTT. Translating it yields CSVVGMNTGELFF.

The chain couples TRBV6-9 to TRBJ2-1; D is undetermined. Germline V gene lookup returns CDR1 MNHGY and CDR2 SVAAGI. This CDR3 is 13 amino acids long. The V and J ends lost 4 bases and 4 bases respectively, with 8 bases between them. CDR3 protein: CASSSTVYNEQFF. DNA for the CDR3: TGTGCCAGCAGTTCGACTGTGTACAATGAGCAGTTCTTC.

The chain joins TRBV19 to TRBJ1-5; D is uncertain. V lost 3 bases, J lost 5 bases, and 14 bases lay in between. Germline-derived CDR1 and CDR2 are LNHDA and SQIVND (reference sequence). This CDR3 is built from 15 residues. The CDR3 region has the DNA TGTGCCAGTAGTATGCCTTTCTCCCCCGATCAGCCCCAGCATTTT. This sequence encodes CASSMPFSPDQPQHF.

Only a few counts were recorded for this clonotype. The chain uses TRBV7-2 and TRBJ1-1; possible D gene TRBD1, 5 bases. The CDR3 consists of 14 residues. Germline V gene lookup returns CDR1 SGHTA and CDR2 FQGNSA. With 5 bases removed from V and 8 bases from J, the gap between germline ends came to 18 bases. For the CDR3, the DNA is TGTGCCAGCAGCCTGTCCCAGGGACTCCAGGAAGCTTTCTTT. Translating gives CASSLSQGLQEAFF.

The genes are TRBV6-1 and TRBJ1-5, with unresolved D. CDR1 and CDR2 from the germline V gene are MNHNS and SASEGT. V was pared by 4 bases and J by 0 bases, with 10 bases between. The CDR3 has 15 residues. The CDR3 here is CASSVARDSNQPQHF. The CDR3 DNA is TGTGCCAGCAGTGTTGCCCGGGATAGCAATCAGCCCCAGCATTTT.

The chain recombines TRBV29-1 with TRBJ2-3, with 7 nucleotides matching TRBD1. Germline lookup yields CDR1 SQVTM and CDR2 ANQGSEA. The length of the CDR3 is 12 residues. The V segment lost 5 bases and the J segment 2 bases; nucleotides outside the gene matches: 1. CDR3 sequence: CSVTGDTDTQYF. CDR3 sequence (DNA): TGCAGCGTTACAGGGGACACAGATACGCAGTATTTT.

This clonotype occurred a few times. The junction departs from germline at one end; a sequencing error may be responsible. CDR3 loop: CSARSGTSLQSEETQHF. CDR3 DNA: TGCAGTGCTAGGTCCGGGACTAGCCTTCAAAGCGAAGAGACCCAGCACTTC. The V call is TRBV20-1, the J call TRBJ2-5; 9 positions match TRBD2. From germline, CDR1 is DFQATT and CDR2 SNEGSKA (reference sequence). The CDR3 runs 17 residues.